This note documents a single TCR beta chain sequence. The antigen it recognizes is unknown. One base away there is no much larger clone; base qualities are not given. The collaborating institutions used their own protocols to collect whole blood in K2EDTA tubes. Collaborator samples were shipped for TCRbeta analysis as frozen whole blood, isolated PBMCs, or DNA extracted from either sample type. The record originates from a study of blood T cell repertoires in COVID-19 (dated by TCRdb to about 2020). About the study as a whole: Samples from collaborators originated in the United States, Italy and Spain and spanned both the acute and convalescent phases of COVID-19. Deeply sampled blood TCRbeta repertoires from subjects exposed to, actively infected with, or recovered from COVID-19 were included in the dataset. The material from the prospective study consisted of cDNA or gDNA derived from T cells, B-cell-depleted T cells, or PBMCs. Where HLA class I and class II types were available, the types were taken from metadata supplied by the sample provider, not from assay-based typing. Samples came from the ongoing ImmuneRACE study (first 160 participants) plus 1,254 subjects from 6 global collaborators. The repertoires were made available in a free public database intended to serve as a resource for research on the immune response to SARS-CoV-2. Nearly every sample came with metadata listing a de-identified subject ID, COVID-19 status, age in years and sex.

The immunoSEQ Assay, a bias-controlled multiplex PCR, was used to amplify TCRbeta CDR3 regions from genomic DNA. Regarding the original processing steps: The number of nucleated cells in each sample was estimated by amplification of reference gene primers within the assay. Sequence reads were collapsed and filtered to measure the absolute abundance of every unique TCRbeta CDR3 rearrangement. For each sample, productive Simpson clonality was calculated as the square root of Simpson's diversity index across productive rearrangements. The immuneACCESS repertoire file appears here via TCRdb, limited to in-frame rearrangements. These files lack a portion of the clones; in checked studies, under half of the deficit traces to unresolved V genes, and the cause of the others is not known. V and J calls plus clone size are reproduced from that table; the DNA served to infer D and trimming. The sample table shows under 40,000 clones, and approximately 86% are seen once. The ten largest clones take up around 25% of the sample.

The CDR3 starts with the cysteine, ends with the phenylalanine, and has 16 residues. CDR3 DNA only is kept here, 48 bases in frame from base 1. As encoded in the germline V gene (reference sequence), CDR1 is LNHDA while CDR2 is SQIVND. V gives up 4 bases and J gives up 4 bases, and the segment between their germline ends measures 19 bases. Broad study findings and their caveats: The quantity of clinical and demographic metadata differed by source and by participant and was supplied without curation.

The material sequenced was peripheral blood. The chain was built from TRBV19 and TRBJ1-2; D gene: possibly TRBD1, on 6 matching bases. The clonotype comes from a woman aged 80 or over with active or convalescent COVID-19. In nucleotides, the sequence is TGTGCCAGTAGTACCTTCGGGACACCTATGAGCTATGGCTACACCTTC. Translated, this gives CASSTFGTPMSYGYTF. Extended through the reference TRBV19 and TRBJ1-2 proteins, this CDR3 yields the full variable domain: DGGITQSPKYLFRKEGQNVTLSCEQNLNHDAMYWYRQDPGQGLRLIYYSQIVNDFQKGDIAEGYSVSREKKESFPLTVTSAQKNPTAFYLCASSTFGTPMSYGYTFGSGTRLTVV.